This TCR beta chain was obtained from a study of Graves' ophthalmopathy and Graves' hyperthyroidism. This clonotype was recorded at least ten times. RNA transcripts were the template, and TCR beta CDR3 regions were amplified from them. Scientists carried out first-round RT-PCR using HTBI primers and then a second-round multiplex PCR. TCRdb recomputed calls from the multiplex PCR reads with MiXCR, one row per CDR3 protein. The data contain 200,000 to 300,000 distinct CDR3 sequences, around 45% of them singletons. Pregnancy or lactation, uncontrolled infections and other autoimmune diseases were grounds for excluding patients. Sequenced material: peripheral blood. This TCR was sampled from an adult man with Graves' ophthalmopathy.

Written as DNA, the CDR3 is TGTGCCAGCAGCTTAAATTGGCTCGCTGGAAACACCATATATTTT. This gives the protein CASSLNWLAGNTIYF. The gene calls are TRBV7-2 and TRBJ1-3, with D hard to call. CDR1 and CDR2 from the germline V gene are SGHTA and FQGNSA. This CDR3 contains 15 residues. Deletions cut 2 bases from V and 2 bases from J, with 10 bases between. Complete variable domain (other parts from reference TRBV7-2 and TRBJ1-3): GAGVSQSPSNKVTEKGKDVELRCDPISGHTALYWYRQSLGQGLEFLIYFQGNSAPDKSGLPSDRFSAERTGGSVSTLTIQRTQQEDSAVYLCASSLNWLAGNTIYFGEGSWLTVV.